These 18 T cell receptor beta chains share one sample of origin, sequenced in a study of T cells after yellow fever vaccination. TCRdb recomputed calls from the 5' RACE reads with MiXCR, one row per CDR3 protein. The data hold about 240,000 distinct CDR3 sequences, with 6.9% observed a single time. The source material was CD4+ T cells sorted from PBMCs, sampled 15 days after the yellow fever booster vaccination. All receptors derive from a man aged 30 to 45 who received the YFV17D yellow fever vaccine.

This clonotype appeared many times. J is TRBJ2-7 and V is TRBV10-3; TRBD1 is a possible D gene (6 bases). The CDR3 has 11 residues. CDR1 is ENHRY and CDR2 is SYGVKD in the germline V gene. V lost 3 bases, J lost 7 bases, and 7 bases lay in between. The CDR3 here is CAISEDREQYF. The DNA of the CDR3 is TGTGCCATCAGTGAAGACAGGGAGCAGTACTTC.

CDR3 sequence reads: CASSALTGVSTEAFF. CDR3 in DNA: TGTGCCAGCAGTGCCCTGACAGGGGTGAGCACTGAAGCTTTCTTT. The genes are TRBV2 and TRBJ1-1; TRBD1 matches at 8 bases. Germline CDR1 and CDR2: SNHLY and FYNNEI. The CDR3 spans 15 residues. The V and J ends lost 4 bases and 4 bases, in that order; junction bases with no gene match: 8.

This clonotype has more than one count but fewer than ten. One end of the junction varies from germline; a read error may be responsible. The chain combines TRBV28 with TRBJ2-7, with TRBD1 as a possible D gene (5 bases). The germline CDR1 and CDR2 sequences are MDHEN and SYDVKM. This CDR3 has 8 residues. Here the CDR3 DNA reads TGTGCCAGCGGGGCAGTTTTTTTC. It codes for CASGAVFF.

In this sample, this clonotype turned up many times. The rearrangement uses TRBV12-3 or TRBV12-4 and TRBJ2-1; D unresolved. Trimming stripped 1 base from V and 12 bases from J, with 16 bases between. This CDR3 is 14 amino acids long. CDR3 coding DNA: TGTGCCAGCAGTTTAGGCAATTGGGATCAAGTGCAGTTCTTC. Translating gives CASSLGNWDQVQFF.

The J gene is TRBJ2-1, the V gene TRBV19, with 9 bases aligning to TRBD2. Trimming at V came to 6 bases and at J to 8 bases, leaving 11 bases not matched to a gene. The CDR3 runs to 15 residues. In germline, CDR1 is LNHDA, CDR2 SQIVND (reference sequence). In DNA form, the CDR3 reads TGTGCCAGTAGGTCCACTAGCGGGTTAGGCCATGAGCAGTTCTTC. It yields the protein CASRSTSGLGHEQFF.

The J gene is TRBJ2-1, the V gene TRBV6-2 or TRBV6-3; 12 bases match TRBD2. Germline lookup yields CDR1 MNHEY and CDR2 SVGEGT. The V gene end was trimmed by 10 bases and the J gene end by 10 bases; junction bases not matched to a gene: 8. The CDR3 runs 13 residues. Here the CDR3 DNA reads TGTGCCACCCTAGCGGGAGGGTTCGGGGAGCAGTTCTTC. Its translation is CATLAGGFGEQFF.

This clonotype was observed many times. CDR3 sequence reads: CSVGVGRRVKTTDTQYF. CDR3 DNA: TGCAGCGTGGGGGTAGGGAGGAGAGTCAAAACCACAGATACGCAGTATTTT. The gene calls are TRBV29-1 and TRBJ2-3; a possible D gene is TRBD2 (6 bases). Trimming removed 6 bases at V and 2 bases at J, with 24 bases between. The CDR3 is made up of 17 amino acids. The V gene's germline CDR1 is SQVTM and CDR2 ANQGSEA.

Only a few counts were recorded for this clonotype. The rearrangement uses TRBV27 and TRBJ1-4; D remains unclear. Looked up from germline, CDR1 is MNHEY and CDR2 is SMNVEV (reference sequence). This CDR3 is built from 14 residues. Trimming took 6 bases from V and 8 from J, leaving 16 bases between them. The CDR3 is CASSSGPLREKLFF. The CDR3 DNA reads as TGTGCCAGCAGCTCCGGGCCCCTGAGGGAAAAACTGTTTTTT.

The V gene is TRBV25-1, the J gene TRBJ2-7; TRBD2 agrees at 7 bases. J was trimmed by 4 bases and V by 3 bases; bases with no gene match: 12. CDR3 length equals 16 residues. Germline values: CDR1 MGHDK, CDR2 SYGVNS. This CDR3 reads CASSDLTSPIPYEQYF. The CDR3 DNA reads TGTGCCAGCAGTGATTTGACTAGCCCTATTCCGTACGAGCAGTACTTC.

The table lists this clonotype with many counts. This chain links TRBV18 with TRBJ2-1, with a weak D call TRBD1 (6 bases). In germline, CDR1 is KGHSH, CDR2 LQKENI. V lost 5 bases to trimming and J lost 6 bases, with 14 bases between them. The CDR3 covers 14 residues. CDR3 amino acids: CASSSSETGNEQFF. The CDR3 DNA follows: TGTGCCAGCTCATCATCGGAGACAGGCAATGAGCAGTTCTTC. Full variable domain (outside the CDR3, taken from reference TRBV18 and TRBJ2-1): NAGVMQNPRHLVRRRGQEARLRCSPMKGHSHVYWYRQLPEEGLKFMVYLQKENIIDESGMPKERFSAEFPKEGPSILRIQQVVRGDSAAYFCASSSSETGNEQFFGPGTRLTVL.

This rearrangement joins TRBV12-3 or TRBV12-4 to TRBJ2-3; 13 bases agree with TRBD2. The length of the CDR3 is 15 residues. Trimming removed 6 bases from V and 8 bases from J; junction bases left unmatched: 8. CDR3 nucleotides: TGTGCCAGCAGACCCGGACTAGCGGGAGTGTTTACGCAGTATTTT. Its protein is CASRPGLAGVFTQYF.

This rearrangement joins TRBV28 to TRBJ1-4; weak D call: TRBD1 (6 bases). V was shortened by 11 bases and J by 2 bases, with 12 bases between the two germline ends. This CDR3 comprises 13 residues. Germline-derived CDR1 and CDR2 are MDHEN and SYDVKM. This CDR3 reads CAGQTVTNEKLFF. The CDR3, as DNA: TGTGCCGGACAGACGGTTACTAATGAAAAACTGTTTTTT.

This clonotype was seen a handful of times. V usage is TRBV7-2 and J usage is TRBJ2-5, with D hard to call. Germline CDR1 and CDR2: SGHTA and FQGNSA. This CDR3 spans 14 amino acids. The V gene lost 1 base and the J gene lost 4 bases, with 10 bases spanning the gap. In nucleotides, the CDR3 is TGTGCCAGCAGCTTAGTACATAGTTCAGAGACCCAGTACTTC. Its translation: CASSLVHSSETQYF.

This clonotype has only a few counts. The chain links TRBV5-5 to TRBJ2-1; 10 bases line up with TRBD2. Per the germline V gene, CDR1 is SGHKS and CDR2 is YYEKEE (reference sequence). V shed 2 bases and J 7 bases; nucleotides not matched to a gene: 9. This CDR3 has 16 residues. In DNA form, the CDR3 reads TGTGCCAGCAGCTTCGATCTAGCGGGAGAATGGAATGAGCAGTTCTTC. Amino acids: CASSFDLAGEWNEQFF.

The rearrangement links TRBV5-1 to TRBJ2-7, with 9 bases that match TRBD2. The CDR3 runs to 17 residues. Unmatched junction bases numbered 10, after V lost 0 bases and J lost 3 bases. The V gene's germline CDR1 is SGHRS and CDR2 YFSETQ. The CDR3 nucleotides read TGCGCCAGCAGCTTGGGGGTTAGCGGGAGACACCGCTACGAGCAGTACTTC. Translation: CASSLGVSGRHRYEQYF.

This clonotype was counted at least ten times. The gene calls are TRBV5-5 and TRBJ2-2; maybe TRBD2 (5 bases). The V gene lost 4 bases and the J gene lost 6 bases, with 19 bases spanning the gap. This CDR3 spans 16 amino acids. Germline V gene lookup returns CDR1 SGHKS and CDR2 YYEKEE (reference sequence). The CDR3 DNA sequence: TGTGCCAGCAGCCCATTCCTTCGGGGAATCCCCGGGGAGCTGTTTTTT. It codes for CASSPFLRGIPGELFF.

The V call is TRBV7-9, the J call TRBJ2-3, with D perhaps matching TRBD1 (6 bases). This CDR3 contains 16 residues. V lost 1 base and J 2 bases, leaving 13 bases between the germline ends. The germline V gene encodes CDR1 SEHNR and CDR2 FQNEAQ (reference sequence). CDR3: CASSLDRALNTDTQYF. DNA of the CDR3: TGTGCCAGCAGCTTAGACAGGGCCCTCAACACAGATACGCAGTATTTT.

This clonotype was counted at least ten times. The chain recombines TRBV15 with TRBJ1-2, with 7 bases fitting TRBD1. Germline-derived CDR1 and CDR2 are LNHNV and YYDKDF (reference sequence). CDR3 length: 13 residues. J lost 7 bases, V lost 5 bases, and 7 bases had no gene match. This CDR3 reads CATSVDRDFGYTF. CDR3 nucleotide sequence: TGTGCCACCAGCGTCGACAGGGATTTTGGCTACACCTTC.